This T cell receptor (beta chain) comes out of a study of T cell responses to AZD1222 COVID-19 vaccine. General study findings and limits: Donors were mostly white British, more females; clonal diversity possibly underestimated.

With respect to this clone: What it binds is not known.

Sequencing was performed with immunoSEQ multiplex PCR; in TCRdb, only in-frame clones are kept and a portion is missing. The sample records 110,000 or so clones, 70% to 90% being singletons. Germline-derived CDR1 and CDR2 are SGHTA and FQGNSA. This CDR3 spans 16 amino acids. Trimming at V came to 2 bases and at J to 2 bases, leaving 4 bases not matched to a gene. The chain has TRBV7-2 and TRBJ2-1; TRBD2 agrees at 9 bases. This specimen consisted of peripheral blood, obtained on day 0 of AZD1222 vaccination. This TCR derives from an adult in good health. The CDR3, as DNA: TGTGCCAGCAGCTTATTAGCGGGGGTAACCTACAATGAGCAGTTCTTC. Protein: CASSLLAGVTYNEQFF.